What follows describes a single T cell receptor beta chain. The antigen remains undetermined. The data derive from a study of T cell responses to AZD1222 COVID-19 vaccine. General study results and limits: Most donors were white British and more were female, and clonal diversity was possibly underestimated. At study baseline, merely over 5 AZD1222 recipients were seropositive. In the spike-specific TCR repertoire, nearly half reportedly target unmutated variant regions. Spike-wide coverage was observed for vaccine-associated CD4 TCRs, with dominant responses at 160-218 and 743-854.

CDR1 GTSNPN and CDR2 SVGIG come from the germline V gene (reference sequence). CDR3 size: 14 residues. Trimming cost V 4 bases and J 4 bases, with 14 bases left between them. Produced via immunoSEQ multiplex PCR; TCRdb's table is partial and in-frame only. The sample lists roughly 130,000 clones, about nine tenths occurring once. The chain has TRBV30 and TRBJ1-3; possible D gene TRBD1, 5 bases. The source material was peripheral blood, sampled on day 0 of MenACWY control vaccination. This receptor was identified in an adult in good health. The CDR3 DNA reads TGTGCCTGGACCGTACAGGTTACGGGAAACACCATATATTTT. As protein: CAWTVQVTGNTIYF.